The clone carrying this TCR beta chain was counted many times. The length of the CDR3 is 15 residues. From germline, CDR1 is SGHVS and CDR2 FNYEAQ. Trimming took 7 bases from V and 4 from J; bases not matched to a gene: 10. Source study methods: Counts of nucleated cells, estimated from reference gene primer amplification, were obtained. Using immunoSEQ multiplex PCR, the repertoire was profiled, and TCRdb retains in-frame clones only, with some absent. D and trimming come from the DNA, and the V and J calls and clone size come from that table. The sample holds about 160,000 clones, over 65% seen once. This specimen belongs to a study of blood T cell repertoires in COVID-19. Study information: Acute-phase and convalescent COVID-19 samples originated in the United States, Italy and Spain. Nucleic acid was either cDNA or gDNA, and it came from T cells, B-cell-depleted T cells, or PBMCs.

The TCR sequence derives from a man aged 55-75 years with acute or convalescent COVID-19. The sequenced sample was peripheral blood. This chain uses TRBV7-6 with TRBJ1-2; TRBD1 agrees at 9 bases. In nucleotides, the CDR3 is TGTGCCAGCACCCCCGGGACAGGGTCTCTCTATGGCTACACCTTC. Protein: CASTPGTGSLYGYTF.